This T cell receptor beta chain was profiled in a study of OX40 agonist ivuxolimab in advanced cancers. Turning to the study itself: Hepatocellular carcinoma, melanoma, renal cell or head and neck cancer occurred in dose-escalation patients.

Concerning this clone itself: What it recognizes is unknown.

Sequenced by immunoSEQ multiplex PCR; TCRdb stores in-frame clones only, minus some. This sample has fewer than 95,000 clones, with 91% found just once. Germline values: CDR1 SGHNT, CDR2 YENEEA. CDR3 size: 13 residues. The V end was cut by 3 bases, the J end by 4 bases, with 8 bases between. Study conclusions and caveats: Both blood CD4+ and CD8+ T cells showed clonal growth by week 6 at 0.1 to 3.0 mg/kg. Averaged across samples, CD8+ T cells carried more expanded clones than CD4+ did.

This chain links TRBV11-3 with TRBJ2-3, with D uncertain. This receptor was taken from an adult with an advanced solid tumor such as melanoma, head and neck, liver or kidney cancer. Sequences were derived from CD4+ or CD8+ T cells sorted from blood, sampled in a trial of the OX40 agonist ivuxolimab. Here the CDR3 DNA reads TGTGCCAGCAGCTTTGAGTGGCCAGATACGCAGTATTTT. It specifies CASSFEWPDTQYF.